This TCR beta chain was recorded in a study of T-cell memory formation after mild COVID-19. Study-wide results and limits: CD4+ contracting clones lay mainly in CM and EM, CD8+ ones in EMRA.

As for this clonotype: Its antigen remains unidentified.

Germline V gives CDR1 KGHSH, CDR2 LQKENI. The CDR3 loop spans 13 amino acids. V was trimmed by 3 bases and J by 7 bases, leaving 10 bases between them. TCRdb passed the 5' RACE reads through MiXCR, listing each CDR3 protein once. The sample consists of roughly 350,000 distinct CDR3 sequences, roughly an eighth of them appearing once. J is TRBJ2-4 and V is TRBV18; D unclear. The source material was PBMCs or a T cell subset sorted from them (not recorded which). This receptor was obtained from a man aged 18 to 29 who had mild COVID-19 (a few samples of this study predate the infection). Cell type and time point are not known. The CDR3 sequence is CASSPTTGNIQYF. For the CDR3, the DNA is TGTGCCAGCTCACCGACGACCGGTAACATTCAGTACTTC.